This TCR beta chain was documented in a study of blood T cell repertoires in COVID-19. The CDR3 has 14 amino acids. The germline V gene encodes CDR1 MDHEN and CDR2 SYDVKM. V was trimmed by 6 bases and J by 6 bases, leaving 14 bases between them. Sequencing used immunoSEQ multiplex PCR; TCRdb keeps in-frame clones, though not all of them. The repertoire holds roughly 43,000 clones, with 70% to 90% as singletons. The sequenced sample consisted of peripheral blood. This sequence originates from a human donor in a cohort sampled during active COVID-19. The chain uses TRBV28 and TRBJ2-2, with TRBD2 as a possible D gene (6 bases). The CDR3 DNA reads TGTGCCAGCAGCTCCCCGTGGGGGGCCGGGGAGCTGTTTTTT. Protein product: CASSSPWGAGELFF.